This T cell receptor (beta chain) came from a study of T-cell reconstitution after alpha-beta-depleted transplantation in children. Germline V lookup: CDR1 ENHRY, CDR2 SYGVKD. This CDR3 is built from 17 residues. Trimming took 6 bases from V and 1 from J; bases not matched to a gene: 7. During its preparation, the TCRbeta library received unique molecular identifiers. TCRdb redid the calling of the PCR reads with MiXCR, one entry per CDR3 protein. This table holds over 200,000 distinct CDR3 sequences, around 9.5% found once. The chain couples TRBV10-3 to TRBJ2-3, with TRBD2 matching over 13 bases. Sequenced here: PBMCs from the stem cell graft donor, sampled from the stem cell graft. This TCR came from a human donor who donated a stem cell graft to a child with acute lymphoblastic leukemia. CDR3 DNA: TGTGCCATCAGGGTCGGAACTAGCGGGGGGGGCACAGATACGCAGTATTTT. It codes for CAIRVGTSGGGTDTQYF.